One T cell receptor (beta chain) is described in this entry. Its cognate antigen is unknown. This sample was included in a study of radiation and T cells in renal cell carcinoma. Study background: Nephrectomy followed 15 Gy stereotactic body radiation by 4 weeks. Study results and caveats: Pretreatment tumor biopsies were lacking, so baseline clonotypes are unknown.

Described time point: baseline pretreatment blood. Treatment described: 15 Gy SBRT to primary tumor, nephrectomy 4 weeks later. After SBRT, blood was collected at 2 and 4 weeks, plus baseline. The CDR3 totals 18 residues. Germline V gene lookup returns CDR1 SGHAT and CDR2 FQNNGV. Trimming took 0 bases from V and 5 from J; bases not matched to a gene: 11. Sequenced by immunoSEQ multiplex PCR; TCRdb stores in-frame clones only, minus some. Of just over 95,000 clones listed, 80% to 90% are singletons. This TCR derives from a man in his forties or fifties with renal cell carcinoma. This chain joins TRBV11-2 and TRBJ2-2, with TRBD2 matching 8 bases. The input for sequencing was blood, taken from a patient whose treatment included radiotherapy and nephrectomy. The chain's CDR3 is CASSLDRGSGERTGELFF. In nucleotides, the CDR3 is TGTGCCAGCAGCTTAGATCGGGGTAGCGGGGAAAGGACCGGGGAGCTGTTTTTT.